This T cell receptor (beta chain) was sequenced during a study of vaccination and CD4 T cells after COVID-19. Comment on this clonotype: What it binds is unknown.

As to treatment: approximately nine-day PBMC culture with coronavirus spike peptide pools or control peptides (ViraFEST assay). An Oncomine TCR Beta short-read assay was used to sequence the DNA from cultured CD4+ T cells. One entry per CDR3 protein, called by TCRdb with MiXCR from the PCR reads. Counted here are 6,000 to 8,500 distinct CDR3 sequences, about three quarters occurring once; the ten biggest clones make up 16%. V was clipped by 1 base and J by 6 bases; unmatched bases: 2. Per the germline V gene, CDR1 is DFQATT and CDR2 is SNEGSKA (reference sequence). The CDR3 totals 14 residues. Regarding the study as a whole: Relatively few convalescent patients and no early post-infection timepoints were analyzed.

The chain carries TRBV20-1 and TRBJ2-2; TRBD2 aligns across 10 bases. The sequenced material came from CD4+ T cells from blood, cultured in vitro. The sequence was collected from a human donor who had recovered from COVID-19. The CDR3 is CSARAAGGPGELFF. The CDR3, as DNA: TGCAGTGCTAGAGCAGCGGGGGGGCCCGGGGAGCTGTTTTTT.